The clone carrying this T cell receptor (beta chain) was counted only a few times. These data belong to a study of blood T cells in healthy people across ages. Study-wide context: About one barcoded beta molecule was captured per two T cells (by template switching).

Combining a sample-barcoded 5' primer with a J-beta primer mix, a second PCR ran for roughly 7 to 12 cycles. Unique molecular identifiers of 12 random nucleotides labeled each cDNA. There were at least 2.5 million CDR3-containing paired-end reads obtained from each sample. MiXCR was run by TCRdb on the 5' RACE reads, yielding one entry per CDR3 protein. Among some 710,000 distinct CDR3 sequences listed, 46% were seen once. Samples each had at least 6 micrograms of total RNA extracted. This CDR3 region has 13 residues. Looked up from germline, CDR1 is ENHRY and CDR2 is SYGVKD. Trimming took 1 base from V and 12 from J, leaving 10 bases between them.

Specimen: blood. The TCR sequence derives from a man older than 75 in good health. The chain combines TRBV10-3 with TRBJ1-6; no clear D. The CDR3 bases are TGTGCCATCAGTGAGTTAAGGTCTCAACCCCTCCACTTT. This translates into CAISELRSQPLHF.